This T cell receptor beta chain came from a study of blood T cell repertoires in COVID-19. Study background: Samples of COVID-19 (acute and convalescent) were obtained from the United States, Italy and Spain.

Study processing details: Reference gene primer amplification yielded estimated nucleated cell counts. Here immunoSEQ multiplex PCR was the method, and the copy in TCRdb shows in-frame clones only, minus some. For V, J and clone size, that table is used; D and trimming come from the DNA. The table shows 150,000 to 200,000 clones, with 80% to 90% occurring only once. The cohort comprised adults aged about 18 to 100 years residing in approximately 25 US areas. The CDR3 contains 13 residues. The germline V and J ends were trimmed by 10 bases and 2 bases, with 12 bases remaining between them. Germline V gene sequence: CDR1 KGHDR, CDR2 SFDVKD.

The V and J genes are TRBV24-1 and TRBJ2-3, with D maybe TRBD1 (6 bases). Input material: PBMCs or T cells enriched from blood (not recorded which). This clonotype originated in a woman under 30 who had recovered from COVID-19. DNA of the CDR3: TGTGCCACTGAGAGGGACAACACAGATACGCAGTATTTT. Protein: CATERDNTDTQYF.